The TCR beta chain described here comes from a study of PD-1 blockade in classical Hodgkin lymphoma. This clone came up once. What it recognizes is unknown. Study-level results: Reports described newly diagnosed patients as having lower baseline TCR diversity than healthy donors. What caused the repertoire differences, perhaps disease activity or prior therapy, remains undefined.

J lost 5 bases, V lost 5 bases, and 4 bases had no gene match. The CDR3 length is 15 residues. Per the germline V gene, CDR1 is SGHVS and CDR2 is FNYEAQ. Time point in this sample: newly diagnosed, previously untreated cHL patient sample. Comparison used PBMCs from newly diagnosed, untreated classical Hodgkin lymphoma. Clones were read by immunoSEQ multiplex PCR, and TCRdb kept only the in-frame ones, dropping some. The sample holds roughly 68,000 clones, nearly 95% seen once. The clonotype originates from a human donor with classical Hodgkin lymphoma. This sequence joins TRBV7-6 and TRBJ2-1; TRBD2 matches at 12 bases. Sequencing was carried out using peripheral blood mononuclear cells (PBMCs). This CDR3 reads CASSARLAGDNEQFF. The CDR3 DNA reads TGTGCCAGCAGCGCCCGACTAGCGGGAGACAATGAGCAGTTCTTC.